The rows below give T cell receptor beta chains drawn from one sample of a study of T cell clusters in autoimmune cytopenias. TCRdb re-called the multiplex PCR reads, yielding one record per CDR3 amino acid sequence without DNA. In all, the sample yields fewer than 3,500 distinct CDR3 sequences. What was sequenced was peripheral blood. The source is a human donor with an autoimmune cytopenia, with autoimmune hepatitis or in good health (not recorded which). CDR3s include the opening cysteine and the closing phenylalanine or tryptophan. Only some rows state a clone size, as once, few, many or a class for expanded clones.

j_gene	v_gene	abundance	CDR3aa
TRBJ1-4	TRBV5-1	.	CASSLDRSEKLFF
TRBJ2-7	TRBV15	.	CATSSYDEQYF
TRBJ1-6	TRBV30	medium-sized	CAWSLTGESPLHF
TRBJ2-7	TRBV19	medium-sized	CASSPSGVGYEQYF
TRBJ1-2	TRBV28	.	CASSFPDRKTF
TRBJ2-7	TRBV6-2/TRBV6-3	medium-sized	CASSYSTGGTYEQYF
TRBJ1-6	TRBV7-2	medium-sized	CASSFFRESASPLHF
TRBJ2-6	TRBV28	.	CASSPTGGPGANVLTF
TRBJ1-4	TRBV6-5	medium-sized	CASSYLEGNEKLFF
TRBJ2-3	TRBV6-2/TRBV6-3	medium-sized	CASTRGLRDTQYF
TRBJ2-2	TRBV20-1	.	CSARDSAAYGGELFF
TRBJ2-5	TRBV6-2/TRBV6-3	medium-sized	CASRPDRGSLVVETQYF
TRBJ1-6	TRBV5-6	medium-sized	CASSLEHETAPLHF
TRBJ2-7	TRBV20-1	medium-sized	CSARDFYEQYF
TRBJ2-7	TRBV4-3	medium-sized	CASSQELRGRAADYEQYF
TRBJ1-1	TRBV6-2/TRBV6-3	.	CASSRRAEAFF
TRBJ2-1	TRBV5-4	.	CASRPLGGDNEQFF
TRBJ2-7	TRBV28	.	CASSDLEASCYEQYF
TRBJ2-7	TRBV20-1	.	CSVGLAAEQYF
TRBJ1-2	TRBV12-3/TRBV12-4	medium-sized	CASSPTGADGYTF
TRBJ1-1	TRBV6-5	medium-sized	CASSYRGEGEAFF
TRBJ2-5	TRBV12-3/TRBV12-4	medium-sized	CASRPPGQGGETQYF
TRBJ2-6	TRBV24-1	.	CATSDYPLSGANVLTF
TRBJ2-7	TRBV5-6	medium-sized	CASSAAYRSGSSYEQYF
TRBJ2-7	TRBV15	.	CATSSERAGGTEQYF
TRBJ2-7	TRBV2	.	CASSGRTYEQYF
TRBJ1-1	TRBV19	medium-sized	CASSKQENTEAFF
TRBJ2-2	TRBV11-1	medium-sized	CASSRPSGSSGELFF
TRBJ2-3	TRBV7-2	.	CASSLLLATSTDTQYF
TRBJ2-7	TRBV5-6	medium-sized	CASSSADRGRNEQYF
TRBJ1-2	TRBV6-5	.	CASSPWDTQGGYTF
TRBJ1-6	TRBV2	.	CARGSSYNSPLHF
TRBJ1-5	TRBV29-1	.	CSVEEGLSNQPQHF
TRBJ2-7	TRBV6-2/TRBV6-3	medium-sized	CASSHGSSLLEQYF
TRBJ2-3	TRBV29-1	.	CSVDSGRTDTQYF
TRBJ2-1	TRBV18	.	CASSPPSTSWELSNEQFF
TRBJ1-6	TRBV20-1	.	CSAARTEDSPLHF
TRBJ2-7	TRBV12-3/TRBV12-4	medium-sized	CASSLQAGAYEQYF
TRBJ2-7	TRBV6-2/TRBV6-3	medium-sized	CASSYRPAGNREQYF
TRBJ1-3	TRBV10-3	medium-sized	CAISDVGGISGNTIYF
TRBJ2-3	TRBV11-2	.	CASSLDGGHMDTQYF
TRBJ1-1	TRBV29-1	medium-sized	CSVDSSPGQGLGTEAFF
TRBJ2-2	TRBV29-1	large	CSAHRGTGGELFF
TRBJ1-3	TRBV19	medium-sized	CASTYRPQSSGNTIYF
TRBJ1-5	TRBV6-4	medium-sized	CASSEDRDLPQHF
TRBJ2-6	TRBV6-1	large	CASSEPPWRTGANVLTF